Shown below are 21 T cell receptor beta chains from a single sample sequenced in a study of T cell responses to AZD1222 COVID-19 vaccine. Produced via immunoSEQ multiplex PCR; TCRdb's table is partial and in-frame only. The sample shows about 96,000 clones, almost 90% of them seen only once. Sequences were derived from peripheral blood, sampled on day 0 of AZD1222 vaccination. These receptors all come from an adult in good health.

V and J are TRBV5-3 and TRBJ2-2; weak D call: TRBD2 (6 bases). TRBV5-3 is filed as an ORF, its function uncertain. There are 12 residues in the CDR3. V dropped 8 bases and J dropped 7 bases, with 12 bases sitting between them. CDR3 protein: CASALAGGELFF. The CDR3 coding sequence is TGTGCCAGCGCACTAGCAGGCGGGGAGCTGTTTTTT.

The chain links TRBV28 to TRBJ1-2; TRBD1 matches 7 bases. This CDR3 has 14 residues. Germline CDR1 reads MDHEN; CDR2 reads SYDVKM. With 1 base clipped from V and 3 bases from J, the junction kept 2 bases outside the gene matches. CDR3 sequence: CASSLYQGDYGYTF. CDR3 nucleotide sequence: TGTGCCAGCAGTTTATACCAGGGGGACTATGGCTACACCTTC.

V and J are TRBV18 and TRBJ2-1, with D perhaps matching TRBD2 (5 bases). CDR1 KGHSH and CDR2 LQKENI come from the germline V gene. The CDR3 sequence is 16 residues long. The V and J ends lost 3 bases and 5 bases respectively, with 17 bases between them. The DNA of the CDR3 is TGTGCCAGCTCACCTTCCTCGGTAGCGAGGGACAATGAGCAGTTCTTC. This gives the protein CASSPSSVARDNEQFF.

The V call is TRBV9, the J call TRBJ1-2, with D unclear. Germline loops: CDR1 SGDLS, CDR2 YYNGEE. This CDR3 is built from 12 residues. V was pared by 4 bases and J by 8 bases, with 12 bases between. The CDR3 is CASSTPGSGYTF. The CDR3 bases are TGTGCCAGCAGCACCCCGGGAAGCGGCTACACCTTC.

This rearrangement joins TRBV3-1 (or the pseudogene TRBV3-2) to TRBJ2-7; a possible D gene is TRBD2 (5 bases). CDR1 and CDR2 (germline): LGHDT, YNNKEL (reference sequence). V lost 5 bases and J 7 bases, leaving 15 bases between the germline ends. This CDR3 spans 13 amino acids. In nucleotides, the CDR3 is TGTGCCAGCAGCGGCGACCCATCGGGGGAGCAGTACTTC. Encoded protein: CASSGDPSGEQYF.

The V call is TRBV24-1, the J call TRBJ2-3; D is unresolved. CDR1 and CDR2 (germline): KGHDR, SFDVKD. Trimming took 3 bases from V and 4 from J, leaving 10 bases between them. The CDR3 is made up of 14 amino acids. CDR3 DNA sequence: TGTGCCACCAGTGATCCCCTCCGTTCAGATACGCAGTATTTT. Translating it yields CATSDPLRSDTQYF.

The chain has TRBV7-2 and TRBJ2-2; 9 nucleotides match TRBD1. There are 14 residues in the CDR3. The V gene end was trimmed by 8 bases and the J gene end by 7 bases; junction bases not matched to a gene: 8. Germline lookup yields CDR1 SGHTA and CDR2 FQGNSA. CDR3 in DNA: TGTGCCAGCGGGGGACAGGGTTTGATCGGGGAGCTGTTTTTT. Amino acids: CASGGQGLIGELFF.

The CDR3 region has the DNA TGTGCCAGCAGCCAAGTGGGACAGGGTAATAATGAGCAGTTCTTC. It specifies CASSQVGQGNNEQFF. V is TRBV4-2 and J is TRBJ2-1, with 9 positions matching TRBD1. V lost 1 base, J lost 7 bases, and 5 bases stayed unmatched. This CDR3 region has 15 residues. The germline gives CDR1 LGHNA, CDR2 YNFKEQ.

This sequence joins TRBV30 and TRBJ2-7; D not resolved. Looked up from germline, CDR1 is GTSNPN and CDR2 is SVGIG (reference sequence). The CDR3 spans 11 residues. V lost 3 bases, J lost 4 bases, and 7 bases lay in between. The CDR3 is CAWSAKYEQYF. CDR3 bases: TGTGCCTGGAGCGCCAAGTACGAGCAGTACTTC.

The chain couples TRBV18 to TRBJ1-3, with D uncertain. V was trimmed by 0 bases and J by 0 bases, leaving 6 bases between them. The CDR3 is 15 residues long. CDR1 is KGHSH, CDR2 LQKENI, per germline. DNA for the CDR3: TGTGCCAGCTCACCACCAAAGAGCTCTGGAAACACCATATATTTT. Its protein is CASSPPKSSGNTIYF.

The chain employs TRBV5-6 and TRBJ2-3; 11 positions agree with TRBD2. Germline lookup yields CDR1 SGHDT and CDR2 YYEEEE. J was trimmed by 3 bases and V by 0 bases; bases with no gene match: 6. This CDR3 spans 17 amino acids. CDR3 bases: TGTGCCAGCAGCTTGGCCCTAGCGGGAGGTGGAACAGATACGCAGTATTTT. This sequence encodes CASSLALAGGGTDTQYF.

This clone was seen a single time. The V gene is TRBV19, the J gene TRBJ2-1; TRBD2 might be the D (6 bases). The length of the CDR3 is 16 residues. With 3 bases removed from V and 0 bases from J, the gap between germline ends came to 12 bases. Germline values: CDR1 LNHDA, CDR2 SQIVND (reference sequence). The CDR3 bases are TGTGCCAGTAGTATTCAGACGGGGGTCTCCTACAATGAGCAGTTCTTC. It is translated as CASSIQTGVSYNEQFF.

The chain recombines TRBV7-3 with TRBJ2-7; TRBD2 matches at 14 bases. CDR1 is SGHTA and CDR2 is FQGTGA in the germline V gene. The V segment lost 5 bases and the J segment 5 bases; nucleotides outside the gene matches: 11. This CDR3 contains 17 residues. CDR3 amino acids: CASSPGRGLAGVHEQYF. Here the CDR3 DNA reads TGTGCCAGCAGCCCTGGAAGGGGACTAGCGGGAGTCCACGAGCAGTACTTC. The complete variable domain, with remaining parts taken from reference TRBV7-3 and TRBJ2-7, reads GAGVSQTPSNKVTEKGKYVELRCDPISGHTALYWYRQSLGQGPEFLIYFQGTGAADDSGLPNDRFFAVRPEGSVSTLKIQRTERGDSAVYLCASSPGRGLAGVHEQYFGPGTRLTVT.

V and J are TRBV6-5 and TRBJ1-5, with a tentative D call TRBD1 (5 bases). The CDR3 covers 15 residues. Germline V gives CDR1 MNHEY, CDR2 SVGAGI. V was clipped by 4 bases and J by 0 bases, with 10 bases between them. Written as DNA, the CDR3 is TGTGCCAGCAGTTCCCCGGGGCGTAGCAATCAGCCCCAGCATTTT. This codes for CASSSPGRSNQPQHF.

The chain has TRBV4-3 and TRBJ1-4, with D hard to call. V was clipped by 0 bases and J by 12 bases, with 11 bases between them. Germline CDR1 is LGHNA and CDR2 is YSLEER. The CDR3 loop spans 13 amino acids. CDR3 sequence: CASSQEIRSELFF. The CDR3 DNA is TGCGCCAGCAGCCAAGAGATCCGCTCCGAACTGTTTTTT.

This chain links TRBV5-1 with TRBJ2-7; D possibly corresponds to TRBD1 (5 bases). The CDR3 spans 15 residues. CDR1 is SGHRS, CDR2 YFSETQ, per germline. V lost 0 bases and J lost 0, with 10 bases in between. The CDR3 is CASSLGGAVSYEQYF. CDR3 DNA sequence: TGCGCCAGCAGCTTGGGTGGGGCTGTCTCCTACGAGCAGTACTTC.

CDR3 coding DNA: TGTGCCAGCAGTGAAGGACAGGGGCTAGGCTACACCTTC. The encoded protein is CASSEGQGLGYTF. The chain links TRBV2 to TRBJ1-2; 8 bases line up with TRBD1. The CDR3 covers 13 residues. V dropped 1 base and J dropped 8; count of bases not matched to a gene: 3. Germline CDR1 and CDR2: SNHLY and FYNNEI.

V and J are TRBV6-5 and TRBJ2-3; D remains ambiguous. Trimming took off 6 bases at V and 0 bases at J, with 7 bases between the two ends. The CDR3 is made up of 13 amino acids. The germline V gene has CDR1 MNHEY and CDR2 SVGAGI. CDR3 bases: TGTGCCAGCAGGGGCCATAGCACAGATACGCAGTATTTT. Translating it yields CASRGHSTDTQYF.

The chain couples TRBV5-4 to TRBJ2-1; D possibly corresponds to TRBD2 (5 bases). The germline V gene has CDR1 SGHNT and CDR2 YYREEE (reference sequence). V lost 5 bases, J lost 6 bases, and 21 bases lay in between. The CDR3 sequence is 16 residues long. CDR3 region: CASRIWRGSGSNEQFF. The CDR3 DNA follows: TGTGCCAGCAGAATCTGGCGTGGGAGTGGTTCCAATGAGCAGTTCTTC.

The CDR3 spells CASSLDTAYEQYF. The CDR3, as DNA: TGCGCCAGCAGCTTGGACACCGCCTACGAGCAGTACTTC. The gene calls are TRBV5-1 and TRBJ2-7; D is unclear. This CDR3 comprises 13 residues. Germline CDR1 SGHRS, CDR2 YFSETQ. The V end lost 0 bases, the J end lost 2 bases, and 6 bases lay between the germline ends.

The chain links TRBV7-6 to TRBJ2-7; D might be TRBD1 or TRBD2, each matching 7 bases. The ends were cut back, 1 base at V and 6 bases at J, with 16 bases in the middle. Germline-derived CDR1 and CDR2 are SGHVS and FNYEAQ. CDR3 size: 15 residues. The CDR3: CASSLVMGGGSEQYF. In DNA form, the CDR3 reads TGTGCCAGCAGCTTAGTAATGGGAGGGGGCTCCGAGCAGTACTTC.